Below, 28 T cell receptor beta chains from the same sample are listed, as sequenced in a study of T cell responses to AZD1222 COVID-19 vaccine. Clones were read by immunoSEQ multiplex PCR, and TCRdb kept only the in-frame ones, dropping some. The sample shows some 130,000 clones, 91% of them seen only once. The specimen comprised peripheral blood, sampled 28 days after the second AZD1222 dose. Receptor source: an adult who received the AZD1222 COVID-19 vaccine.

The J gene is TRBJ2-6, the V gene TRBV19; 8 nucleotides align to TRBD1. V dropped 7 bases and J dropped 2; count of bases not matched to a gene: 1. Germline CDR1 is LNHDA and CDR2 is SQIVND (reference sequence). This CDR3 is 14 amino acids long. The CDR3 DNA reads as TGTGCCAGTAAACAGGGGGCTGGGGCCAACGTCCTGACTTTC. Amino acid sequence: CASKQGAGANVLTF.

The chain recombines TRBV7-3 with TRBJ2-1; maybe TRBD1 (5 bases). Per germline, CDR1 SGHTA and CDR2 FQGTGA. The length of the CDR3 is 12 residues. The V gene lost 4 bases and the J gene lost 7 bases, with 8 bases spanning the gap. The DNA for the CDR3 is TGTGCCAGCAGCTCTGACAGTAATGAGCAGTTCTTC. Protein sequence: CASSSDSNEQFF.

The genes are TRBV30 and TRBJ2-3, with D uncertain. V shed 0 bases and J shed 6 bases, with 10 bases lying between them. Per the germline V gene, CDR1 is GTSNPN and CDR2 is SVGIG (reference sequence). The CDR3 totals 13 residues. For the CDR3, the DNA is TGTGCCTGGAGTGTACTTTCCGGGGATACGCAGTATTTT. Residues: CAWSVLSGDTQYF.

J is TRBJ1-5 and V is TRBV2; tentatively, D is TRBD1 (6 bases). Trimming stripped 5 bases from V and 3 bases from J, with 8 bases between. Germline CDR1 is SNHLY and CDR2 is FYNNEI. The CDR3 is 13 residues long. The CDR3 spells CASSKGVNQPQHF. CDR3 DNA: TGTGCCAGCAGTAAGGGGGTCAATCAGCCCCAGCATTTT.

The rearrangement links TRBV14 to TRBJ1-1; D is ambiguous. Trimming took 2 bases from V and 0 from J, leaving 13 bases between them. The germline V gene encodes CDR1 SGHDN and CDR2 FVKESK. The CDR3 is made up of 16 amino acids. The CDR3 here is CASSQTLSLMNTEAFF. The CDR3 DNA reads as TGTGCCAGCAGCCAAACCCTATCATTGATGAACACTGAAGCTTTCTTT.

DNA for the CDR3: TGTGCCAGCAGCTTTCTTCTGGACAGGGGGCAAGAAGCTTTCTTT. Its protein product is CASSFLLDRGQEAFF. This chain connects TRBV7-9 to TRBJ1-1; 11 bases line up with TRBD1. CDR1 is SEHNR, CDR2 FQNEAQ, per germline (reference sequence). The CDR3 is 15 amino acids. The J segment lost 8 bases and the V segment lost 3 bases, leaving 8 bases of the junction unmatched.

This clone was seen only a few times. V and J are TRBV5-4 and TRBJ1-6; D ambiguous. Germline-derived CDR1 and CDR2 are SGHNT and YYREEE (reference sequence). Trimming cost V 2 bases and J 10 bases, with 13 bases left between them. The CDR3 has 14 amino acids. The CDR3 DNA reads as TGTGCCAGCAGCTTTGCTGGGTCGACATCACCCCTCCACTTT. This sequence encodes CASSFAGSTSPLHF.

This rearrangement joins TRBV5-1 to TRBJ1-4; 9 positions agree with TRBD1. Germline CDR1 and CDR2: SGHRS and YFSETQ. The ends lost 0 bases at V and 3 bases at J; junction bases unmatched: 6. CDR3 length: 17 residues. This CDR3 reads CASSLGTGVFPNEKLFF. The CDR3 DNA reads TGCGCCAGCAGCTTGGGGACAGGGGTTTTCCCTAATGAAAAACTGTTTTTT.

This clone was detected a few times. The chain combines TRBV6-6 with TRBJ1-2, with D perhaps TRBD1 (5 bases). Germline CDR1 is MNHNY and CDR2 is SVGAGI (reference sequence). V lost 6 bases and J lost 8, with 10 bases in between. This CDR3 contains 11 residues. The CDR3 DNA follows: TGTGCCAGCAGCAGAGGGGAAGGCTACACCTTC. Translation: CASSRGEGYTF.

The chain links TRBV5-1 to TRBJ2-3; unclear D gene. This CDR3 has 16 amino acids. The germline gives CDR1 SGHRS, CDR2 YFSETQ. The germline V and J ends were trimmed by 6 bases and 3 bases, with 20 bases remaining between them. DNA of the CDR3: TGCGCCAGCACCCCGGCCCCCCTCCGTCGGACAGATACGCAGTATTTT. Translation: CASTPAPLRRTDTQYF.

The chain is built from TRBV6-5 and TRBJ2-5; TRBD2 might be the D (6 bases). Per germline, CDR1 MNHEY and CDR2 SVGAGI. Trimming pared 6 bases from V and 1 base from J, leaving 12 bases between. The CDR3 runs 14 residues. The CDR3 reads CASSSPGLQETQYF. In DNA, the CDR3 is TGTGCCAGCAGCTCCCCGGGACTCCAAGAGACCCAGTACTTC.

The chain carries TRBV6-2 or TRBV6-3 and TRBJ2-7, with D perhaps matching TRBD1 or TRBD2 (6 bases each). The CDR3 sequence is 18 residues long. Trimming took 6 bases from V and 0 from J, leaving 24 bases between them. Germline assignment: CDR1 MNHEY and CDR2 SVGEGT. The CDR3 nucleotides are TGTGCCAGCAGCCCCCCGGGACTGGAGGGGGTCAGCTCCTACGAGCAGTACTTC. This sequence encodes CASSPPGLEGVSSYEQYF.

The J gene is TRBJ2-1, the V gene TRBV7-2; TRBD2 might be the D (7 bases). Trimming cost V 5 bases and J 8 bases, with 22 bases left between them. Germline V gene lookup returns CDR1 SGHTA and CDR2 FQGNSA. This CDR3 is 16 amino acids long. This CDR3 reads CASSRTRGRADDEQFF. CDR3 in DNA: TGTGCCAGCAGCCGGACGCGGGGGCGGGCAGATGATGAGCAGTTCTTC.

The chain couples TRBV5-1 to TRBJ1-4; D possibly corresponds to TRBD1 (6 bases). Per germline, CDR1 SGHRS and CDR2 YFSETQ. The CDR3 has 16 amino acids. V lost 5 bases to trimming and J lost 0 bases, with 14 bases between them. The CDR3 DNA reads TGCGCCAGCAGTTTTACAGGGACGGCAACTAATGAAAAACTGTTTTTT. It is translated as CASSFTGTATNEKLFF.

CDR3 sequence reads: CASSIGGWDQPQHF. The DNA of the CDR3 is TGTGCCAGTAGTATCGGGGGATGGGATCAGCCCCAGCATTTT. This chain connects TRBV19 to TRBJ1-5, with a weak D call TRBD1 (5 bases). The ends were cut back, 3 bases at V and 5 bases at J, with 11 bases in the middle. CDR3 length equals 14 residues. Germline assignment: CDR1 LNHDA and CDR2 SQIVND (reference sequence).

The chain uses TRBV19 and TRBJ1-6; 9 nucleotides line up with TRBD1. V gave up 5 bases and J gave up 10 bases; unmatched junction bases: 9. The CDR3 is 15 amino acids. Germline V gives CDR1 LNHDA, CDR2 SQIVND (reference sequence). CDR3 coding DNA: TGTGCCAGTAGTCCTTGGACAGGGGAAGGCTCACCCCTCCACTTT. Protein product: CASSPWTGEGSPLHF.

This chain joins TRBV4-1 and TRBJ1-2, with 9 bases identical to TRBD1. There are 16 residues in the CDR3. J was trimmed by 4 bases and V by 1 base; bases with no gene match: 7. The germline V gene has CDR1 MGHRA and CDR2 YSYEKL. The CDR3 reads CASSQAGQGIGYGYTF. CDR3 nucleotide sequence: TGCGCCAGCAGCCAAGCGGGACAGGGAATCGGCTATGGCTACACCTTC.

The chain combines TRBV5-4 with TRBJ2-1, with 7 bases lining up with TRBD2. CDR1 SGHNT and CDR2 YYREEE come from the germline V gene (reference sequence). This CDR3 has 15 residues. V shed 4 bases and J 10 bases; nucleotides not matched to a gene: 14. The DNA of the CDR3 is TGTGCCAGCAGCCGGCCGGGACTCACCGGGGGGGAGCAGTTCTTC. It codes for CASSRPGLTGGEQFF.

This chain connects TRBV7-2 to TRBJ1-5; unclear D gene. This CDR3 region has 16 residues. V lost 1 base to trimming and J lost 0 bases, with 10 bases between them. Per germline, CDR1 SGHTA and CDR2 FQGNSA. Here the CDR3 reads CASSLDGGYSNQPQHF. The CDR3 DNA sequence: TGTGCCAGCAGCTTAGATGGCGGATATAGCAATCAGCCCCAGCATTTT.

V usage is TRBV7-9 and J usage is TRBJ1-2; D is perhaps TRBD1 (5 bases). The germline gives CDR1 SEHNR, CDR2 FQNEAQ (reference sequence). V lost 0 bases, J lost 4 bases, and 12 bases lay in between. This CDR3 has 15 amino acids. DNA of the CDR3: TGTGCCAGCAGCTTAGCGTTGGGGACGGTCTATGGCTACACCTTC. Its translation: CASSLALGTVYGYTF.

This clone was seen only a few times. The chain uses TRBV11-1 and TRBJ1-1, with D hard to call. This CDR3 has 13 amino acids. Germline CDR1 SGHAT, CDR2 FQDESV (reference sequence). V dropped 5 bases and J dropped 3 bases, with 10 bases sitting between them. CDR3 DNA: TGTGCCAGCAGCCTCACGCGGGACACTGAAGCTTTCTTT. Its protein product is CASSLTRDTEAFF.

There are a few counts of this clone. The chain carries TRBV7-6 and TRBJ1-5; no clear D gene. Germline loops: CDR1 SGHVS, CDR2 FNYEAQ. The CDR3 totals 16 residues. The V end lost 2 bases, the J end lost 2 bases, and 13 bases lay between the germline ends. For the CDR3, the DNA is TGTGCCAGCAGCTTATATGGGTTCCAGGGCAATCAGCCCCAGCATTTT. Residues: CASSLYGFQGNQPQHF.

V and J are TRBV2 and TRBJ1-4; 7 nucleotides align to TRBD1. CDR3 length equals 16 residues. V was pared by 1 base and J by 7 bases, with 9 bases of the junction left unmatched. Germline CDR1 reads SNHLY; CDR2 reads FYNNEI. The CDR3 spells CASSEGLGGLGEKLFF. In DNA, the CDR3 is TGTGCCAGCAGTGAAGGATTAGGGGGCCTGGGTGAAAAACTGTTTTTT.

The chain recombines TRBV12-5 with TRBJ1-2; a weak D match, TRBD1 (5 bases). Germline V gene sequence: CDR1 LGHNT, CDR2 FRNRAP. The CDR3 sequence is 16 residues long. V lost 4 bases and J 4 bases, leaving 19 bases between the germline ends. As DNA, the CDR3 is TGTGCTAGTGGTTGGGGCAGGCCGGGACTCCTCTATGGCTACACCTTC. Translated, it gives CASGWGRPGLLYGYTF.

The rearrangement links TRBV7-9 to TRBJ1-2; D ambiguous. This CDR3 region has 13 residues. Germline-derived CDR1 and CDR2 are SEHNR and FQNEAQ (reference sequence). Trimming shortened V by 2 bases and J by 5 bases, and 9 bases separated the two germline ends. In DNA form, the CDR3 reads TGTGCCAGCAGCTTATCCGGATATTATGGCTACACCTTC. Its protein product is CASSLSGYYGYTF.

V and J are TRBV4-1 and TRBJ2-1, with D perhaps given as TRBD1 or TRBD2 (5 bases each). The germline V gene encodes CDR1 MGHRA and CDR2 YSYEKL. Trimming left V 0 bases short and J 4 bases short, with 10 bases between. CDR3 length: 15 amino acids. The CDR3: CASSQERDRYNEQFF. Written as DNA, the CDR3 is TGCGCCAGCAGCCAAGAACGGGACCGGTACAATGAGCAGTTCTTC.

The chain recombines TRBV11-3 with TRBJ1-1, with D perhaps matching TRBD1 (5 bases). The CDR3 sequence is 12 residues long. Trimming left V 5 bases short and J 7 bases short, with 11 bases between. Germline values: CDR1 SGHNT, CDR2 YENEEA. CDR3 region: CASSRRQREAFF. The CDR3 DNA follows: TGTGCCAGCAGCCGTCGACAGCGTGAAGCTTTCTTT.

The chain has TRBV12-3 or TRBV12-4 and TRBJ2-5; D remains ambiguous. The CDR3 runs 12 residues. Deletions cut 3 bases from V and 5 bases from J, with 7 bases between. The CDR3 sequence: CASSFAEETQYF. The CDR3 DNA reads TGTGCCAGCAGTTTTGCGGAGGAGACCCAGTACTTC.